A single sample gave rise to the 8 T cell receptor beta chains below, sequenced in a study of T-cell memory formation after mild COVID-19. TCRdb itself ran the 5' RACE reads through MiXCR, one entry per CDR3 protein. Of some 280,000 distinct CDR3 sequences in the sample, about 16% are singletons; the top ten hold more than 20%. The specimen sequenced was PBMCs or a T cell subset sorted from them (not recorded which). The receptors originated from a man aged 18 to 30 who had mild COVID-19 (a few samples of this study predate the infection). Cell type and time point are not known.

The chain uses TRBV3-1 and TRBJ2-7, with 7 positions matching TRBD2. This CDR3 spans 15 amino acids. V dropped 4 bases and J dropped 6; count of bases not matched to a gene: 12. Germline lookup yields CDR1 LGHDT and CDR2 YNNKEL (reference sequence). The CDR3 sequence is CASSPAGSGYREQYF. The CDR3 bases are TGTGCCAGCAGCCCAGCGGGGTCCGGCTATCGCGAGCAGTACTTC.

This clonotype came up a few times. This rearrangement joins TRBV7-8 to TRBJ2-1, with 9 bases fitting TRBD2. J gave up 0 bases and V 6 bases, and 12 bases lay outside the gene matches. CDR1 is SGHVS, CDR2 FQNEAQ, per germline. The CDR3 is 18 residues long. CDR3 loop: CASSPSVSRGGSYNEQFF. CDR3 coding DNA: TGTGCCAGCAGTCCCTCTGTATCGCGGGGGGGCTCCTACAATGAGCAGTTCTTC.

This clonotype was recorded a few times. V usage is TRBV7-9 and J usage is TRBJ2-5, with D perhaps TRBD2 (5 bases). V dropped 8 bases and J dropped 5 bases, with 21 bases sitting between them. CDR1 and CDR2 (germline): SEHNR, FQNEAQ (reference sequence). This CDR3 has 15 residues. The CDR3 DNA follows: TGTGCCAGCGGATTCTCGGCGGGTGCGCCGGAGACCCAGTACTTC. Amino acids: CASGFSAGAPETQYF.

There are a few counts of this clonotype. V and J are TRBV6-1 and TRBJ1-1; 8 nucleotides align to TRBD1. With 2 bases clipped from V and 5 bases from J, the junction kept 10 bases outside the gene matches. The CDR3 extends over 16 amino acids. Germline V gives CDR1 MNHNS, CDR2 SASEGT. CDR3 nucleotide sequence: TGTGCCAGCAGTGAAATTGTGGGGCAGGGGGCAACTGAAGCTTTCTTT. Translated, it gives CASSEIVGQGATEAFF.

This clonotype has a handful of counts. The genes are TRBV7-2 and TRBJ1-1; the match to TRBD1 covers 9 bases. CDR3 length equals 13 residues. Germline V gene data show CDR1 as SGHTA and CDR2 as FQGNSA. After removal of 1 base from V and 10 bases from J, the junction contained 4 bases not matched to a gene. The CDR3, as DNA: TGTGCCAGCAGCTTAGAGGGACAGGGATTAGCTTTCTTT. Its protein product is CASSLEGQGLAFF.

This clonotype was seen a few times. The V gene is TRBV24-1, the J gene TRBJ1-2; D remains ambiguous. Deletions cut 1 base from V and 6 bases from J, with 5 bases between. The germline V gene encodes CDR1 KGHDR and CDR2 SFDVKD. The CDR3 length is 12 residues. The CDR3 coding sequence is TGTGCCACCAGTGATTTTAGGGATGGCTACACCTTC. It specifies CATSDFRDGYTF.

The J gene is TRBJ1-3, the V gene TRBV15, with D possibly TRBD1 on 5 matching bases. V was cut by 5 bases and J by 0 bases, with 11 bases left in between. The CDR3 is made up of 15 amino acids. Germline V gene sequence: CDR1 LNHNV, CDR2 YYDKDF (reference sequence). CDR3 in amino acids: CATSFSTASGNTIYF. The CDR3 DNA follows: TGTGCCACCAGCTTTTCGACAGCCTCTGGAAACACCATATATTTT.

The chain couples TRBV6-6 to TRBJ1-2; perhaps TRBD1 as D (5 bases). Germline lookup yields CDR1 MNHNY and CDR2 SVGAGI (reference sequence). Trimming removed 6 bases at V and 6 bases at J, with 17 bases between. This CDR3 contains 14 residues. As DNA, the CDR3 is TGTGCCAGCAGATGGGACCCGGGAAAGGATGGCTACACCTTC. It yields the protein CASRWDPGKDGYTF.